There are a few counts of the clone carrying this T cell receptor beta chain. Antigen unknown. The data stem from a study of T cell repertoires in cytomegalovirus infection. On the study more broadly: CMV infection together with matching HLA type was indicated by public TCR beta signatures.

Germline V gives CDR1 MNHEY, CDR2 SVGEGT. The CDR3 covers 18 residues. J gave up 1 base and V 0 bases, and 5 bases lay outside the gene matches. TCRdb re-called the reads through MiXCR, storing one row per CDR3 protein. The table has fewer than 950,000 distinct CDR3 sequences, approximately 32% seen once. The material was cultured CD8+ T cells from PBMCs, obtained from culture after CMV antigen stimulation. The J gene is TRBJ1-4, the V gene TRBV6-2 or TRBV6-3; TRBD1 matches 10 bases. The TCR was taken from a human donor in good health (CMV status not recorded). Some clones in this sample may be carry-over from other donors' samples. The CDR3 sequence: CASSYSQTGGETNEKLFF. The CDR3 coding sequence is TGTGCCAGCAGTTACTCCCAGACAGGGGGCGAAACTAATGAAAAACTGTTTTTT.